These T cell receptor beta chains were read from a single sample in a study of shared clonotypes between healthy human individuals. Repertoires were generated with immunoSEQ multiplex PCR, while TCRdb's copy carries only in-frame clones and drops some. The table includes some 2,100,000 clones, around 95% detected once. Sequencing was carried out using naive CD4+ T cells sorted from blood. Every receptor here comes from a man younger than 35 in good health. The CDR3 runs from the conserved cysteine through the conserved F or W. The order of the fields is D gene, V gene, J gene, clone size, CDR3 protein, CDR3 DNA. A D gene is named only where the DNA matches it firmly. Where a row states a size, it is once, few, many or the class of an expanded clone; other rows omit it.

d_gene: .; v_gene: TRBV7-9; j_gene: TRBJ2-7; abundance: .; CDR3aa: CASSLGAGLSYEQYF; CDR3nt: TGTGCCAGCAGCTTAGGGGCAGGGTTATCCTACGAGCAGTACTTC
d_gene: TRBD1; v_gene: TRBV12-5; j_gene: TRBJ2-7; abundance: .; CDR3aa: CASGPRQGAYEQYF; CDR3nt: TGTGCTAGTGGTCCCCGACAGGGGGCCTACGAGCAGTACTTC
d_gene: .; v_gene: TRBV18; j_gene: TRBJ2-6; abundance: .; CDR3aa: CASSPGGAGSPSGANVLTF; CDR3nt: TGTGCCAGCTCACCCGGGGGAGCAGGGTCCCCCTCTGGGGCCAACGTCCTGACTTTC
d_gene: TRBD1; v_gene: TRBV28; j_gene: TRBJ2-5; abundance: .; CDR3aa: CASSTDRLLWTQYF; CDR3nt: TGTGCCAGCAGCACGGACAGGCTTTTATGGACCCAGTACTTC
d_gene: .; v_gene: TRBV29-1; j_gene: TRBJ1-2; abundance: .; CDR3aa: CSVGGPKANYGYTF; CDR3nt: TGCAGCGTTGGGGGACCGAAAGCTAACTATGGCTACACCTTC
d_gene: .; v_gene: TRBV27; j_gene: TRBJ2-3; abundance: .; CDR3aa: CASSFSWGSTDTQYF; CDR3nt: TGTGCCAGCAGTTTTTCGTGGGGAAGCACAGATACGCAGTATTTT
d_gene: .; v_gene: TRBV6-1; j_gene: TRBJ2-1; abundance: .; CDR3aa: CASSEGAIYNEQFF; CDR3nt: TGTGCCAGCAGTGAAGGGGCCATATACAATGAGCAGTTCTTC
d_gene: .; v_gene: TRBV5-1; j_gene: TRBJ2-4; abundance: .; CDR3aa: CASSHTRIQYF; CDR3nt: TGCGCCAGCAGCCATACCCGCATTCAGTACTTC
d_gene: TRBD1; v_gene: TRBV28; j_gene: TRBJ1-2; abundance: .; CDR3aa: CASSPRTGASLDYGYTF; CDR3nt: TGTGCCAGCAGTCCTCGGACAGGGGCCTCACTTGACTATGGCTACACCTTC
d_gene: .; v_gene: TRBV30; j_gene: TRBJ2-7; abundance: .; CDR3aa: CAWSVGSVYEQYF; CDR3nt: TGTGCCTGGAGTGTTGGCAGCGTATACGAGCAGTACTTC
d_gene: .; v_gene: TRBV28; j_gene: TRBJ1-4; abundance: once; CDR3aa: CASLSRPGSGEKLFF; CDR3nt: TGTGCCAGCCTATCTCGTCCGGGGAGCGGTGAAAAACTGTTTTTT
d_gene: TRBD1; v_gene: TRBV6-5; j_gene: TRBJ2-7; abundance: .; CDR3aa: CASSRDRASNEQYF; CDR3nt: TGTGCCAGCAGTCGGGACAGGGCTAGCAACGAGCAGTACTTC
d_gene: .; v_gene: TRBV7-8; j_gene: TRBJ1-1; abundance: .; CDR3aa: CASSLSLNTEAFF; CDR3nt: TGTGCCAGCAGCTTAAGCTTGAACACTGAAGCTTTCTTT
d_gene: .; v_gene: TRBV7-9; j_gene: TRBJ1-1; abundance: .; CDR3aa: CASTLQGANTEAFF; CDR3nt: TGTGCCAGCACCCTACAGGGTGCGAACACTGAAGCTTTCTTT
d_gene: .; v_gene: TRBV7-9; j_gene: TRBJ1-5; abundance: .; CDR3aa: CASSLAVGPTNQPQHF; CDR3nt: TGTGCCAGCAGCTTAGCAGTAGGTCCCACTAATCAGCCCCAGCATTTT
d_gene: .; v_gene: TRBV7-2; j_gene: TRBJ1-4; abundance: .; CDR3aa: CASSLDGSHNEKLFF; CDR3nt: TGTGCCAGCAGCTTAGATGGGTCCCACAATGAAAAACTGTTTTTT
d_gene: TRBD1; v_gene: TRBV6-5; j_gene: TRBJ1-5; abundance: few; CDR3aa: CASGQGDQPQHF; CDR3nt: TGTGCCAGCGGACAGGGGGACCAGCCCCAGCATTTT
d_gene: TRBD2; v_gene: TRBV11-2; j_gene: TRBJ2-1; abundance: .; CDR3aa: CASRTYGTSGRRPYNEQFF; CDR3nt: TGTGCCAGCAGGACCTACGGGACTAGCGGGAGGAGACCCTACAATGAGCAGTTCTTC
d_gene: .; v_gene: TRBV11-2; j_gene: TRBJ1-4; abundance: .; CDR3aa: CASSLVVQGLFEKLFF; CDR3nt: TGTGCCAGCAGCTTAGTCGTGCAGGGGTTGTTCGAAAAACTGTTTTTT
d_gene: .; v_gene: TRBV18; j_gene: TRBJ2-3; abundance: .; CDR3aa: CASSPRGAGGTDTQYF; CDR3nt: TGTGCCAGCTCACCACGGGGGGCCGGGGGCACAGATACGCAGTATTTT
d_gene: .; v_gene: TRBV27; j_gene: TRBJ2-7; abundance: .; CDR3aa: CASSLQGSYEQYF; CDR3nt: TGTGCCAGCAGCCTACAGGGATCCTACGAGCAGTACTTC
d_gene: .; v_gene: TRBV18; j_gene: TRBJ1-2; abundance: .; CDR3aa: CASSPPVLSYGYTF; CDR3nt: TGTGCCAGCTCACCACCGGTACTGTCCTATGGCTACACCTTC
d_gene: TRBD2; v_gene: TRBV27; j_gene: TRBJ2-7; abundance: .; CDR3aa: CASSLGTSGSYEQYF; CDR3nt: TGTGCCAGCAGTCTCGGGACTAGCGGGTCCTACGAGCAGTACTTC
d_gene: .; v_gene: TRBV10-3; j_gene: TRBJ2-7; abundance: few; CDR3aa: CAIGRGGLYYEQYF; CDR3nt: TGTGCCATCGGAAGAGGGGGGCTATACTACGAGCAGTACTTC
d_gene: .; v_gene: TRBV6-1; j_gene: TRBJ1-5; abundance: .; CDR3aa: CASSSGGANNQPQHF; CDR3nt: TGTGCCAGCAGTTCTGGGGGGGCAAACAATCAGCCCCAGCATTTT
d_gene: .; v_gene: TRBV5-1; j_gene: TRBJ2-1; abundance: .; CDR3aa: CASSLVGGKGGYNEQFF; CDR3nt: TGCGCCAGCAGCTTGGTGGGTGGGAAAGGGGGCTACAATGAGCAGTTCTTC
d_gene: .; v_gene: TRBV5-8; j_gene: TRBJ1-1; abundance: .; CDR3aa: CATPLGEAFF; CDR3nt: TGTGCCACCCCCCTGGGTGAAGCTTTCTTT
d_gene: .; v_gene: TRBV4-3; j_gene: TRBJ2-3; abundance: .; CDR3aa: CASSQDRGLADTQYF; CDR3nt: TGCGCCAGCAGCCAAGATCGAGGGTTGGCAGATACGCAGTATTTT
d_gene: .; v_gene: TRBV18; j_gene: TRBJ2-3; abundance: .; CDR3aa: CASSPPYNTDTQYF; CDR3nt: TGTGCCAGCTCACCTCCTTACAACACAGATACGCAGTATTTT
d_gene: TRBD1; v_gene: TRBV9; j_gene: TRBJ2-4; abundance: .; CDR3aa: CASSAGTGQEDLAKNIQYF; CDR3nt: TGTGCCAGCAGCGCGGGGACAGGGCAAGAGGACTTAGCCAAAAACATTCAGTACTTC
d_gene: TRBD2; v_gene: TRBV5-1; j_gene: TRBJ2-7; abundance: .; CDR3aa: CASSTSGNPYEQYF; CDR3nt: TGCGCCAGCAGTACTAGCGGGAACCCCTACGAGCAGTACTTC
d_gene: .; v_gene: TRBV6-6; j_gene: TRBJ1-5; abundance: .; CDR3aa: CASSPGRYSNQPQHF; CDR3nt: TGTGCCAGCAGTCCAGGGCGGTATAGCAATCAGCCCCAGCATTTT
d_gene: .; v_gene: TRBV28; j_gene: TRBJ2-5; abundance: .; CDR3aa: CASSLGQEETQYF; CDR3nt: TGTGCCAGCAGTTTGGGGCAGGAAGAGACCCAGTACTTC
d_gene: .; v_gene: TRBV19; j_gene: TRBJ2-1; abundance: .; CDR3aa: CASSISTVGNEQFF; CDR3nt: TGTGCCAGTAGTATTTCCACGGTAGGGAATGAGCAGTTCTTC
d_gene: .; v_gene: TRBV19; j_gene: TRBJ2-7; abundance: .; CDR3aa: CASPTRSYEQYF; CDR3nt: TGTGCCAGTCCCACTAGGAGCTACGAGCAGTACTTC
d_gene: .; v_gene: TRBV10-3; j_gene: TRBJ2-2; abundance: .; CDR3aa: CAITPGENTGELFF; CDR3nt: TGTGCCATCACCCCGGGCGAAAACACCGGGGAGCTGTTTTTT
d_gene: .; v_gene: TRBV18; j_gene: TRBJ1-3; abundance: few; CDR3aa: CASSPGEAISGNTIYF; CDR3nt: TGTGCCAGCTCACCCGGAGAGGCAATCTCTGGAAACACCATATATTTT
d_gene: .; v_gene: TRBV7-2; j_gene: TRBJ2-1; abundance: .; CDR3aa: CASSPAGAEQFF; CDR3nt: TGTGCCAGCAGCCCCGCAGGTGCTGAGCAGTTCTTC
d_gene: .; v_gene: TRBV28; j_gene: TRBJ1-1; abundance: .; CDR3aa: CASSFSHRETEAFF; CDR3nt: TGTGCCAGCAGTTTCAGCCACAGGGAGACTGAAGCTTTCTTT
d_gene: .; v_gene: TRBV6-6; j_gene: TRBJ1-2; abundance: .; CDR3aa: CASSPGAGGSNYGYTF; CDR3nt: TGTGCCAGCAGCCCGGGAGCCGGGGGCTCCAACTATGGCTACACCTTC
d_gene: TRBD2; v_gene: TRBV5-1; j_gene: TRBJ2-3; abundance: .; CDR3aa: CASSVASGSTDTQYF; CDR3nt: TGCGCCAGCAGTGTGGCTAGCGGGAGCACAGATACGCAGTATTTT
d_gene: .; v_gene: TRBV5-5; j_gene: TRBJ1-2; abundance: .; CDR3aa: CASSLRQYNYGYTF; CDR3nt: TGTGCCAGCAGCTTACGGCAGTATAACTATGGCTACACCTTC